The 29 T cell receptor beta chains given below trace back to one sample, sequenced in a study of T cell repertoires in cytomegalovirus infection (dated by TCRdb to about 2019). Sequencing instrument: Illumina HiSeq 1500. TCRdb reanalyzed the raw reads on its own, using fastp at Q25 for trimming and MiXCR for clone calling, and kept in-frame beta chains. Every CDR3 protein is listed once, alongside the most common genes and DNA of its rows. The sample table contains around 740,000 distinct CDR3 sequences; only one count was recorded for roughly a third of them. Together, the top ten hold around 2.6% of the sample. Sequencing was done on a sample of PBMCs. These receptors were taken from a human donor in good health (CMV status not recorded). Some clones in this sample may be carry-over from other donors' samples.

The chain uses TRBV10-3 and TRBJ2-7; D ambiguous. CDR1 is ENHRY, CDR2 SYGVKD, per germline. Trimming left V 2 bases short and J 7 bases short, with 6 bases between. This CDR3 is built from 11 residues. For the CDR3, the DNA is TGTGCCATCAGTGAGGGGCAGGAGCAGTACTTC. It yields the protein CAISEGQEQYF.

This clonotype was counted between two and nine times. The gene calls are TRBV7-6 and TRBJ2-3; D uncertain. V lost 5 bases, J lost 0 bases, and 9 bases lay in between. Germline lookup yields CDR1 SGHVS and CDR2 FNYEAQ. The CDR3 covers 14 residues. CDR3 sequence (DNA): TGTGCCAGCAGCGCAGAGATGAGCACAGATACGCAGTATTTT. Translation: CASSAEMSTDTQYF.

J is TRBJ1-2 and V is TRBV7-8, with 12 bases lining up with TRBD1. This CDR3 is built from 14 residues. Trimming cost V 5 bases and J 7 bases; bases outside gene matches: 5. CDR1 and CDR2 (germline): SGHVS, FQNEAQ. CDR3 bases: TGTGCCAGCAGCGTGGGACAGGGGGCTGCTGGCTACACCTTC. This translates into CASSVGQGAAGYTF.

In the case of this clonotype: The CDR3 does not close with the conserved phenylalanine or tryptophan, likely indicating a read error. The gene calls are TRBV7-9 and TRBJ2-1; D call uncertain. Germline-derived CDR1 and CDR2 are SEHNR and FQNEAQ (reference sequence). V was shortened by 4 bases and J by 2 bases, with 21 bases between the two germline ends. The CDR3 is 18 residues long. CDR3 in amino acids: CASSSWFKAQGTYNEQFL. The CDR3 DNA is TGTGCCAGCAGCTCCTGGTTTAAGGCCCAAGGAACCTACAATGAGCAGTTCTTA.

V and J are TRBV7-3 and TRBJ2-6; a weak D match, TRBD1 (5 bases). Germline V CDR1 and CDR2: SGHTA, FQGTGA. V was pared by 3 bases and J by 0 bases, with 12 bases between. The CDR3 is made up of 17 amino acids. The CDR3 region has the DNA TGTGCCAGCAGCTTTCGTCCGACAGCCTCTGGGGCCAACGTCCTGACTTTC. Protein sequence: CASSFRPTASGANVLTF.

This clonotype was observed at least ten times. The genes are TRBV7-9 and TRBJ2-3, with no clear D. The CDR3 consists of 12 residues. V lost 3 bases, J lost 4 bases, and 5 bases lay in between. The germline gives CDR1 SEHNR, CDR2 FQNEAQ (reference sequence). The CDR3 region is CASSFFADTQYF. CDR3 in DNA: TGTGCCAGCAGCTTTTTTGCAGATACGCAGTATTTT. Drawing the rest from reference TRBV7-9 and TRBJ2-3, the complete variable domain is DTGVSQNPRHKITKRGQNVTFRCDPISEHNRLYWYRQTLGQGPEFLTYFQNEAQLEKSRLLSDRFSAERPKGSFSTLEIQRTEQGDSAMYLCASSFFADTQYFGPGTRLTVL.

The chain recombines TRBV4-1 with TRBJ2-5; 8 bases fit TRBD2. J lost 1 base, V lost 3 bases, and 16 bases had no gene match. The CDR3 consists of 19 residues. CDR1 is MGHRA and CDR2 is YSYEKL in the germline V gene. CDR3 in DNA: TGCGCCAGCAGCCAGACGAAGGTCCTACCGGGGGGGCGCCAAGAGACCCAGTACTTC. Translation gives CASSQTKVLPGGRQETQYF.

CDR3 in DNA: TGTGCCAGCACGCCAGGGCGACAAGAAAAACTGTTTTTT. This translates into CASTPGRQEKLFF. The chain joins TRBV2 to TRBJ1-4; D is possibly TRBD1 (5 bases). The germline V and J ends were trimmed by 7 bases and 8 bases, with 14 bases remaining between them. Germline CDR1 and CDR2: SNHLY and FYNNEI. This CDR3 is 13 amino acids long. Based on the CDR3 plus reference TRBV2 and TRBJ1-4, the full variable domain is EPEVTQTPSHQVTQMGQEVILRCVPISNHLYFYWYRQILGQKVEFLVSFYNNEISEKSEIFDDQFSVERPDGSNFTLKIRSTKLEDSAMYFCASTPGRQEKLFFGSGTQLSVL.

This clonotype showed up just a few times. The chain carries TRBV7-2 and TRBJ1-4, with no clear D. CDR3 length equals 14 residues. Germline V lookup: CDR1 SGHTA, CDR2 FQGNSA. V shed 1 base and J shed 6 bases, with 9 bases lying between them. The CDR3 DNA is TGTGCCAGCAGCTTAGGAGGAGGGTATGAAAAACTGTTTTTT. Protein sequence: CASSLGGGYEKLFF.

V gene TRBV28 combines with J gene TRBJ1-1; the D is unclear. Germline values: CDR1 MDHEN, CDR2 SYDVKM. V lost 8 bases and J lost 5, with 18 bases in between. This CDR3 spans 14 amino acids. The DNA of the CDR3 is TGTGCCAGCCAAAGAGGAGGAATGGAGACTGAAGCTTTCTTT. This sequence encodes CASQRGGMETEAFF.

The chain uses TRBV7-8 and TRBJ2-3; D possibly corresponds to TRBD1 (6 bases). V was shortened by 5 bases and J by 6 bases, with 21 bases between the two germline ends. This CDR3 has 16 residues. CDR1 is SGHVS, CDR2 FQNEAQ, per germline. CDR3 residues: CASSPQIGGAADTQYF. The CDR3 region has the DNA TGTGCCAGCAGCCCCCAAATTGGGGGCGCGGCGGATACGCAGTATTTT.

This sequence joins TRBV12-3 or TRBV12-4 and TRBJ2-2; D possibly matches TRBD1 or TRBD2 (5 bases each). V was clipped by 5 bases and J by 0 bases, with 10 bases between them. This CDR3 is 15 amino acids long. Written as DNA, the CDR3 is TGTGCCAGCAGTCCGGGACCCTCGAACACCGGGGAGCTGTTTTTT. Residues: CASSPGPSNTGELFF.

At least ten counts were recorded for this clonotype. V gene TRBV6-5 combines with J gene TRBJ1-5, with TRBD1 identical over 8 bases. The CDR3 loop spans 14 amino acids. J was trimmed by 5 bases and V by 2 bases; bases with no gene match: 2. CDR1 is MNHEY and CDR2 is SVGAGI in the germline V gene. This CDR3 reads CASSYRQGYQPQHF. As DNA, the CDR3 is TGTGCCAGCAGTTACAGACAGGGGTATCAGCCCCAGCATTTT.

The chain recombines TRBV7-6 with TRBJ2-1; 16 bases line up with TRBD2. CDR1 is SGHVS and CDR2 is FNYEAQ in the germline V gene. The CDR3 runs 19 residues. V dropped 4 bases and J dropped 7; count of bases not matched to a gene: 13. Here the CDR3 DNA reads TGTGCCAGCAGCTCGACCGGGACTAGCGGGAGGGCCCTAACGAATGAGCAGTTCTTC. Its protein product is CASSSTGTSGRALTNEQFF.

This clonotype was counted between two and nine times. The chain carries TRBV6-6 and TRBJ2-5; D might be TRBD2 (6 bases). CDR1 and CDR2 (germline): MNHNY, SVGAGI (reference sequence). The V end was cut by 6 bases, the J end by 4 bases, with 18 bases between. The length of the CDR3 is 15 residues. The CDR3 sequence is CASSYTGRGGETQYF. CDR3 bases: TGTGCCAGCAGCTACACGGGACGGGGAGGAGAGACCCAGTACTTC.

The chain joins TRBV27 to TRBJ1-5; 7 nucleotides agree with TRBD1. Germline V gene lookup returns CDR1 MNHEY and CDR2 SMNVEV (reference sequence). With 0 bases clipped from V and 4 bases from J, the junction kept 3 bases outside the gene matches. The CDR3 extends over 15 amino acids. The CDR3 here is CASSLSGGNNQPQHF. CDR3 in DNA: TGTGCCAGCAGTTTATCAGGGGGCAATAATCAGCCCCAGCATTTT.

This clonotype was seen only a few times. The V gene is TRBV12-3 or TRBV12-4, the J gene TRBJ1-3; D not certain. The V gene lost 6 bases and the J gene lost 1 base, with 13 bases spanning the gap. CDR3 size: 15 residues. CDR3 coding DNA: TGTGCCAGCAGCAGGAGCACCGGGTCTGGAAACACCATATATTTT. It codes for CASSRSTGSGNTIYF.

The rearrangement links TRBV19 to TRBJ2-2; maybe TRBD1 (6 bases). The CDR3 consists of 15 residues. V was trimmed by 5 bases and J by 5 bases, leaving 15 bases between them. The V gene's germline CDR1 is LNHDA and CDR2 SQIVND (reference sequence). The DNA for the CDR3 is TGTGCCAGTAGTCGCCAGGGGCGGCGGACCGGGGAGCTGTTTTTT. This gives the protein CASSRQGRRTGELFF.

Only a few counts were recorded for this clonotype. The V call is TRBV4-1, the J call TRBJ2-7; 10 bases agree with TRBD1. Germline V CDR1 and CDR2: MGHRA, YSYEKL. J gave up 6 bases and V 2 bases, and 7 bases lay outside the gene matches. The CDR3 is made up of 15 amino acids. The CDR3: CASSQMDRGRREQYF. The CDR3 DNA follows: TGCGCCAGCAGCCAAATGGACAGGGGGAGACGCGAGCAGTACTTC.

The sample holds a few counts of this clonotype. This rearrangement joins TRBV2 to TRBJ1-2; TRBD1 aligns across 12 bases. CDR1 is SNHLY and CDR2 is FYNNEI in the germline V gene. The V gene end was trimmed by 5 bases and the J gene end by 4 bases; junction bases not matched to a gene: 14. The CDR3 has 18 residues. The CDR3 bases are TGTGCCAGCAGTTTTTCCGGGACAGGGGGCGTCTTGGCCTATGGCTACACCTTC. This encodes CASSFSGTGGVLAYGYTF.

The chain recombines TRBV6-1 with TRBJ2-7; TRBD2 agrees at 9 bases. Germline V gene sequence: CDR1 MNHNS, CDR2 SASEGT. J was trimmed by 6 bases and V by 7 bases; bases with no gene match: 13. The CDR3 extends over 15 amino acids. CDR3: CASIGVAGALGEQYF. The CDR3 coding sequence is TGTGCCAGCATCGGGGTAGCGGGAGCCCTGGGCGAGCAGTACTTC.

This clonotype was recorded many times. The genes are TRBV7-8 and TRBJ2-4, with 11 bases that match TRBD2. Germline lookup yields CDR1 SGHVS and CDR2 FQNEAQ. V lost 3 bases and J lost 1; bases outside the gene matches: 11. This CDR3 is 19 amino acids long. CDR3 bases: TGTGCCAGCAGCTTCTTAGCGGGAGGGGGCGAGTATGCCAAAAACATTCAGTACTTC. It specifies CASSFLAGGGEYAKNIQYF. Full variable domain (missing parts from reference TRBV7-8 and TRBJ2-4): GAGVSQSPRYKVAKRGQDVALRCDPISGHVSLFWYQQALGQGPEFLTYFQNEAQLDKSGLPSDRFFAERPEGSVSTLKIQRTQQEDSAVYLCASSFLAGGGEYAKNIQYFGAGTRLSVL.

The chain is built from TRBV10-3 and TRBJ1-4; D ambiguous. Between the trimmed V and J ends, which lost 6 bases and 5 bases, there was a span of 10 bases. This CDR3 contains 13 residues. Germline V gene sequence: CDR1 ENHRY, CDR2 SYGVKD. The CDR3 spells CAISPDLNEKLFF. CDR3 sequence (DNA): TGTGCCATCAGCCCGGACTTAAATGAAAAACTGTTTTTT.

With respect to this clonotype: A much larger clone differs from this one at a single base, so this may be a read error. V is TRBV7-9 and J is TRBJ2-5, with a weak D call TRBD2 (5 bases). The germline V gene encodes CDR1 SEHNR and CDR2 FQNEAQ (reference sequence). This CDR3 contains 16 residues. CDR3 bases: TGTGCCAGCAGCCCCCCGGGTGTGGGAGACCAAGAGACCCAGTCCTTC. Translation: CASSPPGVGDQETQSF.

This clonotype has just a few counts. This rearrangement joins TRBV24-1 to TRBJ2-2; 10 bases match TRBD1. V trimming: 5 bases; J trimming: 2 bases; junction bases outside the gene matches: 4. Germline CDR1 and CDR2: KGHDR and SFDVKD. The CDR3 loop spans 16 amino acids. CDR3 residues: CATSGVTGGNTGELFF. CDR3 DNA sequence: TGTGCCACCAGTGGAGTGACAGGGGGCAACACCGGGGAGCTGTTTTTT.

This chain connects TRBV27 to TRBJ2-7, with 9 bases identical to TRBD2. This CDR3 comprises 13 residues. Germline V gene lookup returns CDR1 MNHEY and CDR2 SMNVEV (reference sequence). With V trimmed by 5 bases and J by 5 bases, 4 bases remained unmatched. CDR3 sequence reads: CASSRVAGDEQYF. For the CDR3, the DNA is TGTGCCAGCAGTAGAGTAGCGGGAGACGAGCAGTACTTC.

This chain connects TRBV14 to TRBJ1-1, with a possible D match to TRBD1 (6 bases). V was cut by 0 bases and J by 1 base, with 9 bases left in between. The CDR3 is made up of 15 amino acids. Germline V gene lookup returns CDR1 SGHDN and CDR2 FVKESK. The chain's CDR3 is CASSQELQGNTEAFF. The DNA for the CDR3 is TGTGCCAGCAGCCAAGAATTACAGGGGAACACTGAAGCTTTCTTT.

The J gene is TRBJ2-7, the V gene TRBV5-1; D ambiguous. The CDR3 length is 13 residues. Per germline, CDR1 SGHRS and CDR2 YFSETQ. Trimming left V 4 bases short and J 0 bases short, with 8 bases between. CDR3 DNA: TGCGCCAGCAGCATAACAAGCTCCTACGAGCAGTACTTC. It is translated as CASSITSSYEQYF.

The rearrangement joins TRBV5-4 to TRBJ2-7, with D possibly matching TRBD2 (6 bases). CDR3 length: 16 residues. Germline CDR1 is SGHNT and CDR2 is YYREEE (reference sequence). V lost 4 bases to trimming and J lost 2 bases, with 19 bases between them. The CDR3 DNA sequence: TGTGCCAGCAGCCGAAACCTCCCGGGACTTACCTACGAGCAGTACTTC. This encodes CASSRNLPGLTYEQYF.